These T cell receptor beta chains were read from a single sample in a study of T cell repertoires in cytomegalovirus infection. Using its own MiXCR run on the reads, TCRdb lists one record per CDR3 protein. The sample contains approximately 630,000 distinct CDR3 sequences, 20% to 25% of which appear only once. The sequencing sample was made of CD8+ T cells from PBMCs. These receptors all come from a human donor in good health (CMV status not recorded). Some clones in this sample may be carry-over from other donors' samples. Each CDR3 is given with its conserved first and last residue. Each record gives: D gene, J gene, clone size, V gene, CDR3 protein, CDR3 DNA. A D gene is named only where the DNA matches it firmly. Clone size is stated in some rows and not others, as once, few, many or a class when expanded.

>-|TRBJ2-3|many|TRBV7-6
CASSFRAGATDTQYF
TGTGCCAGCAGCTTCCGGGCGGGGGCCACAGATACGCAGTATTTT
>TRBD1|TRBJ1-1|-|TRBV20-1
CSARDLFGQGQVAFF
TGCAGTGCTAGAGATCTATTTGGACAGGGGCAGGTAGCTTTCTTT
>-|TRBJ1-2|-|TRBV29-1
CSVESGAYGYTF
TGCAGCGTTGAATCGGGGGCCTATGGCTACACCTTC
>TRBD1|TRBJ1-2|many|TRBV7-9
CASSKTGSDGYTF
TGTGCCAGCAGCAAGACAGGGTCGGATGGCTACACCTTC
>TRBD2|TRBJ2-4|-|TRBV6-6
CASSYLAGSKNIQYF
TGTGCCAGCAGTTACTTAGCGGGTTCCAAAAACATTCAGTACTTC
>TRBD1|TRBJ2-1|-|TRBV19
CASSIFPRDRGLDEQFF
TGTGCCAGTAGTATCTTTCCCCGGGACAGGGGGCTCGATGAGCAGTTCTTC
>TRBD1|TRBJ1-5|-|TRBV7-9
CASSLSGRGFLSNQPQHF
TGTGCCAGCAGTCTCTCTGGCAGGGGGTTTCTTAGCAATCAGCCCCAGCATTTT
>-|TRBJ1-2|few|TRBV25-1
CASSGRYYGYTF
TGTGCCAGCAGTGGACGTTACTATGGCTACACCTTC
>-|TRBJ1-4|-|TRBV7-4
CASSSRAQNEKLFF
TGTGCCAGCAGCTCGAGGGCCCAGAATGAAAAACTGTTTTTT
>-|TRBJ1-1|-|TRBV6-1
CASSEAYRVVNTEAFF
TGTGCCAGCAGTGAAGCCTACAGGGTGGTGAACACTGAAGCTTTCTTT
>-|TRBJ1-2|-|TRBV2
CACIGGGGYGYTF
TGTGCCTGCATCGGGGGAGGGGGCTATGGCTACACCTTC
>-|TRBJ2-5|many|TRBV7-8
CASSLWPSLGEETQYF
TGTGCCAGCAGCTTATGGCCGTCTCTGGGGGAGGAGACCCAGTACTTC
>TRBD1|TRBJ1-2|many|TRBV28
CASSLPLGQVYGYTF
TGTGCCAGCAGTTTACCCCTCGGACAGGTCTATGGCTACACCTTC
>-|TRBJ2-7|few|TRBV29-1
CSVADRSSYEQYF
TGCAGCGTTGCCGACAGGTCCTCCTACGAGCAGTACTTC
>-|TRBJ2-7|few|TRBV10-3
CAISWNPGHKPYEQYF
TGTGCCATCAGTTGGAATCCGGGCCATAAACCCTACGAGCAGTACTTC
>-|TRBJ1-5|many|TRBV7-8
CASSPDHLSGGRSQPQHF
TGTGCCAGCAGCCCAGACCACCTGTCGGGGGGTCGAAGTCAGCCCCAGCATTTT
>TRBD1|TRBJ2-5|many|TRBV7-6
CASSSSPTGGQETQYF
TGTGCCAGCAGCTCCTCCCCGACAGGGGGCCAAGAGACCCAGTACTTC
>TRBD1|TRBJ2-4|few|TRBV5-1
CASSHRDRGRAKNIQYF
TGCGCCAGCAGCCACCGGGACAGGGGGCGAGCCAAAAACATTCAGTACTTC
>-|TRBJ2-5|few|TRBV13
CASSSDRGFETQYF
TGTGCCAGCAGTTCCGACCGGGGGTTCGAGACCCAGTACTTC
>TRBD1|TRBJ1-4|many|TRBV7-9
CASSLRQGEEKLFF
TGTGCCAGCAGCTTGAGACAGGGGGAAGAAAAACTGTTTTTT
>-|TRBJ2-5|-|TRBV20-1
CSVTGWEEQETQYF
TGCAGTGTTACAGGCTGGGAAGAACAAGAGACCCAGTACTTC
>-|TRBJ2-2|many|TRBV12-3/TRBV12-4
CASRTGRYTGELFF
TGTGCCAGCAGGACAGGGAGGTACACCGGGGAGCTGTTTTTT
>TRBD2|TRBJ2-1|many|TRBV5-4
CASSQIAGDLNEQFF
TGTGCCAGCAGCCAGATAGCGGGGGATTTGAATGAGCAGTTCTTC
>-|TRBJ1-1|-|TRBV5-4
CASSLADDSLVAFF
TGTGCCAGCAGCTTGGCCGACGACAGCCTCGTGGCTTTCTTT
>TRBD1|TRBJ2-1|-|TRBV2
CASSEPTGFLYNEQFF
TGTGCCAGCAGTGAGCCGACAGGGTTCCTTTACAATGAGCAGTTCTTC
>TRBD1|TRBJ2-2|few|TRBV28
CASSLARQGGTGELFF
TGTGCCAGCAGTTTAGCCAGACAGGGTGGCACCGGGGAGCTGTTTTTT
>-|TRBJ2-1|-|TRBV7-3
CASSLIPAGIHNEQFF
TGTGCCAGCAGCTTAATCCCGGCAGGGATCCACAATGAGCAGTTCTTC
>-|TRBJ1-1|few|TRBV27
CASWDGAEAFF
TGTGCCAGCTGGGACGGCGCGGAAGCTTTCTTT
>-|TRBJ1-2|few|TRBV15
CATSRTAGARVYGYTF
TGTGCCACCAGCAGAACCGCAGGGGCCCGCGTCTATGGCTACACCTTC
>-|TRBJ2-1|few|TRBV14
CASSPSGTRFNEQFF
TGTGCCAGCAGCCCCTCCGGGACACGATTCAATGAGCAGTTCTTC
>-|TRBJ2-5|few|TRBV6-2/TRBV6-3
CASSYPDSTQYF
TGTGCCAGCAGTTACCCAGACTCGACCCAGTACTTC
>TRBD1|TRBJ2-7|-|TRBV5-6
CASSAGQGSFWEQYF
TGTGCCAGCAGCGCGGGACAGGGGTCATTTTGGGAGCAGTACTTC
>-|TRBJ1-2|-|TRBV29-1
CSVESAGRFNYGYTF
TGCAGCGTTGAATCGGCAGGACGATTTAACTATGGCTACACCTTC
>-|TRBJ1-6|few|TRBV5-4
CASSSKPQHPDSPLHF
TGTGCCAGCAGCTCTAAGCCTCAGCACCCTGATTCACCCCTCCACTTT
>-|TRBJ2-1|-|TRBV19
CASSLRSTPDNEQFF
TGTGCCAGTAGTCTCCGGTCCACGCCTGACAATGAGCAGTTCTTC
>-|TRBJ2-3|once|TRBV6-5
CAAKEGGAHTDTQYF
TGTGCCGCCAAAGAGGGGGGGGCGCACACAGATACGCAGTATTTT
>-|TRBJ1-1|few|TRBV4-3
CASSQDGVRAANTEAFF
TGCGCCAGCAGCCAAGATGGGGTGAGGGCAGCGAACACTGAAGCTTTCTTT
>-|TRBJ1-2|many|TRBV5-6
CASSLGQGSYGYTF
TGTGCCAGCAGCTTGGGGCAGGGGAGCTATGGCTACACCTTC
>-|TRBJ1-2|-|TRBV7-9
CASIPPRGRMSGYTF
TGTGCCAGCATACCGCCGCGGGGGCGCATGAGTGGCTACACCTTC
>-|TRBJ2-4|many|TRBV7-2
CASSLGVAEAIAKNIQYF
TGTGCCAGCAGCTTAGGAGTAGCCGAGGCCATAGCCAAAAACATTCAGTACTTC
>TRBD1|TRBJ2-4|few|TRBV5-4
CASSLGPGQGPKLAKNIQYF
TGTGCCAGCAGCTTGGGGCCGGGACAGGGGCCCAAACTAGCCAAAAACATTCAGTACTTC
>-|TRBJ2-2|-|TRBV24-1
CATSERLTGRTGELFF
TGTGCCACCAGTGAAAGACTTACAGGGAGGACCGGGGAGCTGTTTTTT
>-|TRBJ1-1|many|TRBV7-8
CASSLEAGGLDTEAFF
TGTGCCAGCAGCTTAGAGGCGGGGGGGCTAGACACTGAAGCTTTCTTT
>-|TRBJ1-1|few|TRBV28
CASGDYTEAFF
TGTGCCAGCGGGGACTACACTGAAGCTTTCTTT
>-|TRBJ1-2|-|TRBV29-1
CSVPDIGANYGYTF
TGCAGCGTTCCGGACATTGGGGCCAACTATGGCTACACCTTC
>-|TRBJ1-6|-|TRBV7-9
CASRAEGRGSWNSPLHF
TGTGCCAGCAGAGCCGAGGGTCGGGGTTCATGGAATTCACCCCTCCACTTT
>-|TRBJ2-5|few|TRBV5-6
CASSLGQAAQYF
TGTGCCAGCAGCTTGGGTCAGGCGGCCCAGTACTTC
>-|TRBJ2-1|many|TRBV27
CASSLSRGSDNEQFF
TGTGCCAGCAGTTTAAGTAGGGGGTCGGACAATGAGCAGTTCTTC
>TRBD1|TRBJ2-7|many|TRBV7-2
CASSLTRDRVLYEQYF
TGTGCCAGCAGCTTGACCCGGGACAGGGTCCTCTACGAGCAGTACTTC
>-|TRBJ1-5|-|TRBV28
CASTSTLGGAAQPQHF
TGTGCCAGCACCTCTACTTTGGGGGGCGCAGCTCAGCCCCAGCATTTT
>TRBD2|TRBJ2-3|-|TRBV20-1
CSASSGGAADTQYF
TGCAGTGCCTCCAGCGGGGGGGCGGCAGATACGCAGTATTTT
>-|TRBJ2-3|few|TRBV24-1
CATSDFQQGTDTQYF
TGTGCCACCAGTGATTTCCAACAGGGAACAGATACGCAGTATTTT
>-|TRBJ2-7|-|TRBV6-5
CASSYGGGWNEQYF
TGTGCCAGCAGTTATGGAGGAGGCTGGAACGAGCAGTACTTC
>TRBD2|TRBJ2-1|many|TRBV7-7
CASSLSVSSGGYNEQFF
TGTGCTAGCAGCTTATCGGTCTCTAGCGGGGGTTACAATGAGCAGTTCTTC
>-|TRBJ2-2|few|TRBV20-1
CSASGDTLRGELFF
TGCAGTGCTAGCGGGGACACACTCCGCGGGGAGCTGTTTTTT
>TRBD2|TRBJ2-3|few|TRBV27
CASTSLGGADTQYF
TGTGCCAGCACTTCCCTCGGGGGGGCAGATACGCAGTATTTT
>-|TRBJ2-1|many|TRBV7-6
CASSLVRHQYNEQFF
TGTGCCAGCAGCTTAGTCAGGCATCAGTACAATGAGCAGTTCTTC